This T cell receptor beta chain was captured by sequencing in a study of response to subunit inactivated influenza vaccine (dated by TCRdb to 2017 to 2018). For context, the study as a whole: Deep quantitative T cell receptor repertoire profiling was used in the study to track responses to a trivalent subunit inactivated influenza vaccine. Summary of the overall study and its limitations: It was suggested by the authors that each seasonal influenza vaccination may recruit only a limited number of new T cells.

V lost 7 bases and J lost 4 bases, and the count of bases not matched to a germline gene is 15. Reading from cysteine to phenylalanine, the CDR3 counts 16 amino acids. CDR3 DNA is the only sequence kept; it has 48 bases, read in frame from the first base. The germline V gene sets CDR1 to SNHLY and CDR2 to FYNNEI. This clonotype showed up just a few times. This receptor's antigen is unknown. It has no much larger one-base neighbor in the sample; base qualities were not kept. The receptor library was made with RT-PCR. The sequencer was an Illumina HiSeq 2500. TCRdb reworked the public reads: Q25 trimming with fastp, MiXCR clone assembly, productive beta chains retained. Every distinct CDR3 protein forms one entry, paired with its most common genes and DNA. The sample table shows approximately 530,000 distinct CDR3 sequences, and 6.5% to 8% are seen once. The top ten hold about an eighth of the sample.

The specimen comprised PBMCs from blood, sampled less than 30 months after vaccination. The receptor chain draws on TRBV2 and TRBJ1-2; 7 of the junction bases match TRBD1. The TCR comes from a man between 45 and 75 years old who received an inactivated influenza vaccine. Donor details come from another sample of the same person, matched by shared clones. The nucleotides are TGTGCCAGCAACGGAATCGACAGGGCCTATACCTATGGCTACACCTTC. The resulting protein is CASNGIDRAYTYGYTF. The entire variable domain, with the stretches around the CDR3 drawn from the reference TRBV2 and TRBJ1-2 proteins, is EPEVTQTPSHQVTQMGQEVILRCVPISNHLYFYWYRQILGQKVEFLVSFYNNEISEKSEIFDDQFSVERPDGSNFTLKIRSTKLEDSAMYFCASNGIDRAYTYGYTFGSGTRLTVV.